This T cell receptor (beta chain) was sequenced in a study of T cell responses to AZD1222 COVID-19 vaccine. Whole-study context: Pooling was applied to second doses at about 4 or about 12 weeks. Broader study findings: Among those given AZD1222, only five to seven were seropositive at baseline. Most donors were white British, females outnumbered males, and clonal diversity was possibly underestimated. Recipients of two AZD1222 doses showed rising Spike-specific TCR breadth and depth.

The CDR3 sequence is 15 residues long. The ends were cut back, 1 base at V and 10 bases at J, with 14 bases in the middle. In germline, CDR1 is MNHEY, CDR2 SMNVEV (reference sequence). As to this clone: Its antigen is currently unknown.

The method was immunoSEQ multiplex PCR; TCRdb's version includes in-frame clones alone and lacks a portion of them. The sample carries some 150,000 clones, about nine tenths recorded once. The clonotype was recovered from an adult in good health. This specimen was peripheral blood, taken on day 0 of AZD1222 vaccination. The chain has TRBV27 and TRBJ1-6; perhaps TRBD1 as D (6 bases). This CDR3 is CASSLFGRGGSPLHF. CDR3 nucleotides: TGTGCCAGCAGTTTATTCGGCAGGGGAGGATCACCCCTCCACTTT.